This T cell receptor beta chain was recovered during a study of blood T cell repertoires in COVID-19. Original processing notes: Amplification of reference gene primers provided the estimated nucleated cell counts. Profiling relied on immunoSEQ multiplex PCR, and the TCRdb table lists in-frame clones only, not all of them. From that table come the V and J calls and clone size; the DNA was used to work out D and trimming. This sample has 96,000 or so clones, with about 88% found just once. The germline CDR1 and CDR2 sequences are SGHTA and FQGNSA. The V end was cut by 8 bases, the J end by 3 bases, with 7 bases between. This CDR3 has 12 amino acids.

The source is a woman aged 80 or over with acute or convalescent COVID-19. This rearrangement joins TRBV7-2 to TRBJ2-2; the D is unclear. Sequencing was carried out using peripheral blood. The CDR3 DNA reads TGTGCCAGCGGGCCCTACACCGGGGAGCTGTTTTTT. Residues: CASGPYTGELFF. The variable domain in full, with the rest retrieved from reference TRBV7-2 and TRBJ2-2, is GAGVSQSPSNKVTEKGKDVELRCDPISGHTALYWYRQSLGQGLEFLIYFQGNSAPDKSGLPSDRFSAERTGGSVSTLTIQRTQQEDSAVYLCASGPYTGELFFGEGSRLTVL.